Shown below are 7 T cell receptor beta chains from a single sample sequenced in a study of T cells in localized non-small cell lung cancer (TCRdb year 2020). Libraries were built with the immunoSEQ multiplex PCR assay. The table comes from immuneACCESS by way of TCRdb, which keeps in-frame sequences with V and J called. Part of the clones is missing from these tables; in studies checked, under half for an unresolved V gene and the rest for unknown reasons. This sample holds approximately 33,000 clones; around 94% were observed only once. The top ten clonotypes cover roughly 7.4% of the sample. The source was peripheral blood, collected before any cancer treatment. These receptors were collected from a female donor of 60 years or more with stage I lung adenocarcinoma.

The J gene is TRBJ2-3, the V gene TRBV18; the match to TRBD1 covers 7 bases. This CDR3 is built from 15 residues. Germline CDR1 KGHSH, CDR2 LQKENI. Unmatched junction bases numbered 5, after V lost 3 bases and J lost 2 bases. CDR3 bases: TGTGCCAGCTCACCCGGGACAGACCACACAGATACGCAGTATTTT. Protein product: CASSPGTDHTDTQYF.

The genes are TRBV6-4 and TRBJ1-1, with D possibly matching TRBD1 (5 bases). V gave up 6 bases and J gave up 3 bases, with 11 bases separating them. CDR1 is MRHNA, CDR2 SNTAGT, per germline. This CDR3 region has 13 residues. CDR3 region: CASSRELDTEAFF. CDR3 DNA: TGTGCCAGCAGCAGGGAATTGGACACTGAAGCTTTCTTT.

J is TRBJ1-4 and V is TRBV7-2; D might be TRBD1 (5 bases). The CDR3 has 13 amino acids. In germline, CDR1 is SGHTA, CDR2 FQGNSA. Trimming pared 2 bases from V and 8 bases from J, leaving 9 bases between. CDR3 sequence reads: CASSLSWGEKLFF. CDR3 DNA sequence: TGTGCCAGCAGCTTAAGTTGGGGGGAAAAACTGTTTTTT.

The chain carries TRBV5-1 and TRBJ1-2; possible D gene TRBD1, 6 bases. With 2 bases removed from V and 5 bases from J, the gap between germline ends came to 22 bases. The CDR3 sequence is 17 residues long. Germline CDR1 and CDR2: SGHRS and YFSETQ. The CDR3 protein is CASSFTGAGAAGYGYTF. In DNA, the CDR3 is TGCGCCAGCAGCTTTACAGGAGCAGGGGCCGCGGGGTATGGCTACACCTTC.

The rearrangement uses TRBV9 and TRBJ1-5, with D possibly matching TRBD1 (6 bases). CDR1 and CDR2 from the germline V gene are SGDLS and YYNGEE. With 4 bases removed from V and 4 bases from J, the gap between germline ends came to 15 bases. The CDR3 covers 15 residues. In nucleotides, the CDR3 is TGTGCCAGCAGCCGGGGACACGCACCTAATCAGCCCCAGCATTTT. Encoded protein: CASSRGHAPNQPQHF.

This clone was counted a single time. This chain uses TRBV6-6 with TRBJ1-2; the match to TRBD1 covers 7 bases. J was trimmed by 4 bases and V by 8 bases; bases with no gene match: 7. The CDR3 extends over 13 amino acids. CDR1 MNHNY and CDR2 SVGAGI come from the germline V gene (reference sequence). DNA of the CDR3: TGTGCCAGCGCTGCTCCAGGGGGCTATGGCTACACCTTC. This codes for CASAAPGGYGYTF.

The rearrangement joins TRBV4-2 to TRBJ1-2; TRBD1 aligns across 9 bases. Germline V CDR1 and CDR2: LGHNA, YNFKEQ. Trimming cost V 1 base and J 14 bases; bases outside gene matches: 11. The CDR3 loop spans 14 amino acids. The CDR3 reads CASSQGLLRDRVTF. Written as DNA, the CDR3 is TGTGCCAGCAGCCAAGGTCTACTGAGGGACAGGGTTACCTTC.